The 2 T cell receptor beta chains below were found in one sample sequenced in a study of STAT5B mutations in CD4+ large granular lymphocyte leukemia. Clones were sequenced by immunoSEQ multiplex PCR, and TCRdb holds only the in-frame ones, with some missing. Of 20,000 to 25,000 clones listed, 74% are singletons. What was sequenced was CD4+ T cells from blood buffy coats. The receptors were sampled from a human donor in good health.

The J gene is TRBJ2-2, the V gene TRBV11-2; the match to TRBD1 covers 8 bases. Germline assignment: CDR1 SGHAT and CDR2 FQNNGV. V dropped 6 bases and J dropped 5; count of bases not matched to a gene: 8. The CDR3 runs to 15 residues. In DNA form, the CDR3 reads TGTGCCAGCAGACCTGGACAGGGATGGACCGGGGAGCTGTTTTTT. It specifies CASRPGQGWTGELFF.

The rearrangement joins TRBV5-1 to TRBJ1-2; 9 bases fit TRBD1. CDR3 length: 14 residues. The V gene end was trimmed by 0 bases and the J gene end by 8 bases; junction bases not matched to a gene: 5. The germline gives CDR1 SGHRS, CDR2 YFSETQ. CDR3 in DNA: TGCGCCAGCAGCTTGGCCGACAGGGGGAAAGGCTACACCTTC. Protein sequence: CASSLADRGKGYTF.